Following are 3 T cell receptor beta chains from one sample sequenced in a study of T-cell memory formation after mild COVID-19. TCRdb re-analysed the 5' RACE reads in MiXCR, keeping a single row per CDR3 protein. The sample records 540,000 or so distinct CDR3 sequences, roughly 20% being singletons. The specimen was PBMCs or a T cell subset sorted from them (not recorded which). Receptors were obtained from an adult woman who had mild COVID-19 (a few samples of this study predate the infection). Cell type and time point are not known.

This clonotype occurred once. V and J are TRBV6-4 and TRBJ2-7; no clear D gene. The CDR3 is 14 residues long. Germline lookup yields CDR1 MRHNA and CDR2 SNTAGT. Trimming shortened V by 4 bases and J by 6 bases, and 16 bases separated the two germline ends. CDR3 sequence (DNA): TGTGCCAGCAGTGGTGAGGTGTTAGCCGGCGAGCAGTACTTC. Translation gives CASSGEVLAGEQYF.

Only a few counts were recorded for this clonotype. J is TRBJ2-5 and V is TRBV11-3; 11 positions match TRBD2. The CDR3 extends over 16 amino acids. V trimming: 1 base; J trimming: 4 bases; junction bases outside the gene matches: 5. Per the germline V gene, CDR1 is SGHNT and CDR2 is YENEEA. CDR3 region: CASSLALAGGGETQYF. CDR3 sequence (DNA): TGTGCCAGCAGCTTAGCCCTAGCGGGAGGAGGAGAGACCCAGTACTTC.

The rearrangement uses TRBV6-2 or TRBV6-3 and TRBJ1-2; no definite D call. Germline V gene sequence: CDR1 MNHEY, CDR2 SVGEGT. Trimming took off 6 bases at V and 8 bases at J, with 13 bases between the two ends. This CDR3 contains 12 residues. The CDR3 DNA follows: TGTGCCAGCAGAACCCACTCATGGGGCTACACCTTC. Translated: CASRTHSWGYTF.